A single T cell receptor beta chain is shown here with its context. Its antigen is not identified. From the RT-PCR reads, TCRdb called clonotypes with MiXCR, one entry per CDR3 protein. The table has hundreds of thousands of distinct CDR3 sequences, about 15% seen once. The CDR3 loop spans 14 amino acids. Per germline, CDR1 MNHEY and CDR2 SVGEGT. The trim removed 9 bases at V and 2 bases at J, leaving 3 bases unmatched. The entry originates in a study of response to subunit inactivated influenza vaccine. Points from the study as a whole: Authors suggested seasonal influenza vaccinations each recruit few new T cells.

The rearrangement uses TRBV6-2 or TRBV6-3 and TRBJ2-1, with 11 bases that match TRBD2. The sequences come from CD4+ T cells sorted from PBMCs, collected around 25 months after vaccination. This TCR derives from a man between 50 and 69 years old who received an inactivated influenza vaccine. The CDR3 DNA follows: TGTGCCAGTGGGGGACTAGCGGCCTACAATGAGCAGTTCTTC. This gives the protein CASGGLAAYNEQFF.